Detailed here is one TCR beta chain. This sample was included in a study of control samples from healthy donors and cancer patients. Using immunoSEQ multiplex PCR, the repertoire was profiled, and TCRdb retains in-frame clones only, with some absent. The sample shows 28,000 or so clones, around four fifths of them seen only once. The ends lost 2 bases at V and 5 bases at J; junction bases unmatched: 8. Germline CDR1 SGDLS, CDR2 YYNGEE. This CDR3 has 15 amino acids. The chain recombines TRBV9 with TRBJ2-5; TRBD1 matches 8 bases. Input material: PBMCs. This receptor was taken from a man aged 55 to 69 with colorectal cancer. The CDR3 here is CASSVDGQGGETQYF. For the CDR3, the DNA is TGTGCCAGCAGCGTCGATGGACAGGGAGGCGAGACCCAGTACTTC.